The 18 T cell receptor beta chains in this list originate from one sample, sequenced in a study of cytotoxic CD8 clonotypes in ibrutinib-treated CLL. The method was immunoSEQ multiplex PCR; TCRdb's version includes in-frame clones alone and lacks a portion of them. The table records some 290,000 clones, more than 65% of them present only once. Sequenced here: PBMCs, sampled before ibrutinib treatment. The receptors stem from a human donor with chronic lymphocytic leukemia.

The chain joins TRBV5-1 to TRBJ2-4; D is undetermined. CDR3 size: 14 residues. V was shortened by 4 bases and J by 0 bases, with 8 bases between the two germline ends. Germline CDR1 is SGHRS and CDR2 is YFSETQ. CDR3: CASSPQLAKNIQYF. The CDR3 nucleotides are TGCGCCAGCAGCCCGCAGCTAGCCAAAAACATTCAGTACTTC.

The CDR3 spells CASSPGLRLREQYF. In nucleotides, the CDR3 is TGTGCCAGCAGCCCCGGACTACGACTACGAGAGCAGTACTTC. V and J are TRBV7-2 and TRBJ2-7, with D possibly matching TRBD2 (6 bases). The germline gives CDR1 SGHTA, CDR2 FQGNSA. This CDR3 region has 14 residues. With 5 bases removed from V and 7 bases from J, the gap between germline ends came to 18 bases.

This clone is a singleton in its sample. V and J are TRBV11-2 and TRBJ1-2, with 8 bases that match TRBD1. CDR1 is SGHAT and CDR2 is FQNNGV in the germline V gene. The CDR3 covers 15 residues. Trimming at V came to 0 bases and at J to 7 bases, leaving 7 bases not matched to a gene. This CDR3 is CASSLDYRGISGYTF. The CDR3 region has the DNA TGTGCCAGCAGCTTAGATTACAGGGGGATTTCTGGCTACACCTTC.

This chain joins TRBV10-3 and TRBJ2-1, with 13 bases aligning to TRBD2. V trimming: 5 bases; J trimming: 5 bases; junction bases outside the gene matches: 3. Germline loops: CDR1 ENHRY, CDR2 SYGVKD. The CDR3 loop spans 15 amino acids. CDR3 protein: CAISLLAGGHNEQFF. Written as DNA, the CDR3 is TGTGCCATCAGTTTACTAGCGGGAGGGCACAATGAGCAGTTCTTC.

The chain has TRBV13 and TRBJ2-5, with unresolved D. V was trimmed by 5 bases and J by 3 bases, leaving 16 bases between them. The germline V gene has CDR1 PRHDT and CDR2 FYEKMQ (reference sequence). CDR3 length equals 15 residues. CDR3 DNA: TGTGCCAGCAGCCTGTCTCGAGGATACAAAGAGACCCAGTACTTC. Encoded protein: CASSLSRGYKETQYF.

This clone was picked up a small number of times. V is TRBV27 and J is TRBJ1-5, with a possible D match to TRBD1 (5 bases). Germline V gives CDR1 MNHEY, CDR2 SMNVEV (reference sequence). The CDR3 runs 14 residues. V was trimmed by 2 bases and J by 9 bases, leaving 14 bases between them. CDR3 nucleotide sequence: TGTGCCAGCAGTTTAATGTCCGGGGGAGGGCCCCAGCATTTT. Amino acid sequence: CASSLMSGGGPQHF.

This clone appeared a few times. The chain uses TRBV10-1 and TRBJ1-1, with D perhaps TRBD1 (6 bases). V gave up 6 bases and J gave up 0 bases, with 11 bases separating them. Germline CDR1 is WNHNN and CDR2 is SYGVQD (reference sequence). This CDR3 region has 14 residues. As DNA, the CDR3 is TGCGCCAGCAGAGCGACAGGATTGAACACTGAAGCTTTCTTT. Its translation is CASRATGLNTEAFF.

CDR3 DNA sequence: TGTGCCAGCGCTACCGGGACAACTCATCAGCCCCAGCATTTT. It encodes CASATGTTHQPQHF. V gene TRBV2 combines with J gene TRBJ1-5; D perhaps matches TRBD1 (6 bases). The V end lost 8 bases, the J end lost 5 bases, and 16 bases lay between the germline ends. Germline V gene sequence: CDR1 SNHLY, CDR2 FYNNEI. CDR3 size: 14 residues.

This clone has a single count. This chain links TRBV7-9 with TRBJ2-1, with 9 bases matching TRBD1. Germline V gene sequence: CDR1 SEHNR, CDR2 FQNEAQ (reference sequence). The CDR3 sequence is 15 residues long. Trimming at V came to 6 bases and at J to 7 bases, leaving 10 bases not matched to a gene. The CDR3 reads CASRNLQGARNEQFF. The CDR3 DNA reads as TGTGCCAGCAGAAATCTACAGGGGGCACGAAATGAGCAGTTCTTC.

This chain joins TRBV19 and TRBJ2-1, with 12 bases fitting TRBD2. Germline CDR1 is LNHDA and CDR2 is SQIVND (reference sequence). V shed 1 base, J shed 7 bases, and the junction held 5 bases outside the gene matches. This CDR3 comprises 16 residues. The CDR3 coding sequence is TGTGCCAGTAGTATAGGACTAGCGGGAGTGGGTAATGAGCAGTTCTTC. Translating gives CASSIGLAGVGNEQFF.

The chain carries TRBV15 and TRBJ2-1, with D possibly being TRBD1 (5 bases). This CDR3 has 16 residues. Looked up from germline, CDR1 is LNHNV and CDR2 is YYDKDF (reference sequence). Deletions cut 0 bases from V and 0 bases from J, with 9 bases between. The DNA for the CDR3 is TGTGCCACCAGCAGAGAAGGGGCAAGCTCCTACAATGAGCAGTTCTTC. Its protein product is CATSREGASSYNEQFF.

This chain's CDR3 is CASSIVGVGANVLTF. CDR3 nucleotides: TGTGCCAGTAGTATTGTGGGAGTTGGGGCCAACGTCCTGACTTTC. V is TRBV19 and J is TRBJ2-6, with D tentatively TRBD2 (5 bases). The germline V gene has CDR1 LNHDA and CDR2 SQIVND (reference sequence). The V end was cut by 3 bases, the J end by 3 bases, with 9 bases between. The CDR3 has 15 residues.

The chain uses TRBV9 and TRBJ2-5; 12 bases agree with TRBD2. The junction had 6 bases not matched to a gene; V was cut back by 0 bases and J by 0 bases. The germline V gene has CDR1 SGDLS and CDR2 YYNGEE. There are 18 residues in the CDR3. Here the CDR3 reads CASSVGLAGDRYQETQYF. The CDR3 nucleotides read TGTGCCAGCAGCGTAGGACTAGCGGGAGACCGGTACCAAGAGACCCAGTACTTC.

The J gene is TRBJ2-4, the V gene TRBV5-6; 14 positions agree with TRBD2. Germline CDR1 SGHDT, CDR2 YYEEEE. The CDR3 has 17 amino acids. The junction had 16 bases not matched to a gene; V was cut back by 4 bases and J by 13 bases. The CDR3 DNA is TGTGCCAGCAGCCAGGCGCCCCTGGGGACTAGCGGGAGTCCACAGTACTTC. Residues: CASSQAPLGTSGSPQYF.

The gene calls are TRBV7-6 and TRBJ2-3; perhaps TRBD1 as D (6 bases). Trimming pared 5 bases from V and 5 bases from J, leaving 17 bases between. Per germline, CDR1 SGHVS and CDR2 FNYEAQ. The CDR3 totals 15 residues. CDR3 bases: TGTGCCAGCAGCCCCCCTCCAGGGGCTCGAGATACGCAGTATTTT. Translated: CASSPPPGARDTQYF.

This sequence joins TRBV7-2 and TRBJ1-5; 8 nucleotides match TRBD1. CDR3 size: 14 residues. Germline V gene data show CDR1 as SGHTA and CDR2 as FQGNSA. Trimming cost V 5 bases and J 6 bases; bases outside gene matches: 6. Written as DNA, the CDR3 is TGTGCCAGCAGCCGGACAGGGTTCGGTCAGCCCCAGCATTTT. This encodes CASSRTGFGQPQHF.

This clone was seen once. The chain has TRBV11-3 and TRBJ2-1, with 14 nucleotides matching TRBD2. V lost 3 bases and J lost 6; bases outside the gene matches: 10. The CDR3 runs 18 residues. Per germline, CDR1 SGHNT and CDR2 YENEEA. The CDR3 nucleotides are TGTGCCAGCAGCTTGGTGGGGACTAGCGGGAGTAAAGTCAATGAGCAGTTCTTC. As protein: CASSLVGTSGSKVNEQFF.

V gene TRBV28 combines with J gene TRBJ2-7; TRBD2 agrees at 7 bases. Per germline, CDR1 MDHEN and CDR2 SYDVKM. There are 13 residues in the CDR3. V gave up 5 bases and J gave up 0 bases; unmatched junction bases: 1. The CDR3 sequence is CASSSGASYEQYF. The CDR3 DNA reads TGTGCCAGCAGTAGCGGGGCCTCCTACGAGCAGTACTTC.